This TCR beta chain emerged from a study of CD8 T cells in ankylosing spondylitis. The study, taken as a whole, reports: Clones linked to disease were reported to show significant enrichment in matched ankylosing spondylitis synovial fluid. A TCR beta motif of eight highly homologous variants appeared characteristic of ankylosing spondylitis blood.

Trimming took 3 bases from V and 5 from J, leaving 16 bases between them. This CDR3 has 15 residues. CDR1 and CDR2 (germline): SGHTA, FQGNSA. Worth noting for this clonotype: Antigen: not known.

By quantitative 5'-RACE with molecular barcodes, the TCR beta libraries were made. MiXCR, applied by TCRdb to the 5' RACE reads, yields one record per CDR3 protein. In the table there are roughly 450,000 distinct CDR3 sequences, about 25% of which are singletons. The TCR comes from a male donor with ankylosing spondylitis. The chain is built from TRBV7-2 and TRBJ1-2; D may be TRBD1 (5 bases). Sequenced: blood, either unsorted or a sorted T cell fraction (not recorded which). The CDR3 coding sequence is TGTGCCAGCAGCTTGTTCCAGGGAGAGGGGTATGGCTACACCTTC. Its protein is CASSLFQGEGYGYTF.